The rows below give T cell receptor beta chains drawn from one sample of a study of blood T cells in healthy people across ages. Via MiXCR, TCRdb re-called the 5' RACE reads, giving one row per CDR3 protein. The sample lists about 1.6 million distinct CDR3 sequences; roughly 32% were seen once. Sequenced sample: blood. The receptors here all came from a woman under 40 in good health. The CDR3 runs from the conserved cysteine through the conserved F or W. A D gene is named only where the DNA matches it firmly. Clone size appears in some rows only: once, few, many, or a class for an expanded clone.

.	15	TRBV6-1	.	TRBJ1-6	CASSAQQILGSPLHF	TGTGCCAGCAGTGCACAACAGATCCTCGGATCACCCCTCCACTTT
once	14	TRBV2	.	TRBJ1-2	CASRSYGGSYGYTF	TGTGCCAGCAGGAGCTATGGGGGTAGCTATGGCTACACCTTC
many	12	TRBV6-2/TRBV6-3	.	TRBJ2-3	CASSWRTDTQYF	TGTGCCAGCAGTTGGAGAACAGATACGCAGTATTTT
.	15	TRBV6-1	TRBD1	TRBJ1-1	CASSARGAPNTEAFF	TGTGCCAGCAGTGCCAGGGGGGCCCCGAACACTGAAGCTTTCTTT
.	13	TRBV29-1	.	TRBJ1-1	CSGGTGGRTEAFF	TGCAGCGGTGGGACCGGGGGGCGCACTGAAGCTTTCTTT
many	14	TRBV20-1	TRBD2	TRBJ2-3	CSARPAGGGDTQYF	TGCAGTGCTAGGCCAGCGGGGGGAGGGGATACGCAGTATTTT
.	11	TRBV10-3	.	TRBJ2-7	CVIGGSYEQYF	TGTGTCATCGGGGGATCCTACGAGCAGTACTTC
.	14	TRBV10-3	.	TRBJ2-7	CAISDKSQGYEQYF	TGTGCCATCAGTGATAAGTCACAGGGCTACGAGCAGTACTTC
few	16	TRBV18	.	TRBJ1-5	CASSPYRTEINQPQHF	TGTGCCAGCTCACCATACAGGACAGAAATCAATCAGCCCCAGCATTTT
.	14	TRBV9	.	TRBJ2-1	CASSVEAGNNEQFF	TGTGCCAGCAGCGTAGAGGCAGGGAATAATGAGCAGTTCTTC
.	13	TRBV9	.	TRBJ1-2	CASSDGGLGGYTF	TGTGCCAGCAGCGATGGGGGGCTTGGGGGCTACACCTTC
.	13	TRBV7-3	.	TRBJ2-3	CASSLSIGNTQYF	TGTGCCAGCAGCTTAAGCATAGGGAATACGCAGTATTTT
.	14	TRBV10-3	TRBD1	TRBJ1-5	CAIRGTDSNQPQHF	TGTGCCATCAGGGGGACAGATAGCAATCAGCCCCAGCATTTT
.	16	TRBV21-1	.	TRBJ2-7	CASSKGDREHSYEQYF	TGTGCCAGCAGCAAGGGGGACAGGGAACACTCCTACGAGCAGTACTTC
few	16	TRBV28	TRBD1	TRBJ2-3	CASNQGAPFSTDTQYF	TGTGCCAGTAACCAGGGGGCACCCTTCAGCACAGATACGCAGTATTTT
many	14	TRBV5-1	TRBD2	TRBJ2-1	CASMASGNYNEQFF	TGCGCCAGCATGGCTAGCGGAAACTACAATGAGCAGTTCTTC
.	14	TRBV7-2	.	TRBJ1-3	CASSRGGAGNTIYF	TGTGCCAGCAGCCGGGGGGGTGCTGGAAACACCATATATTTT
.	15	TRBV10-2	.	TRBJ1-6	CASSELLDYNSPLHF	TGCGCCAGCAGTGAGTTGCTGGACTATAATTCACCCCTCCACTTT
once	16	TRBV2	.	TRBJ2-3	CASRSGIKGDTDTQYF	TGTGCCAGCAGGTCGGGGATAAAGGGAGACACAGATACGCAGTATTTT
.	13	TRBV28	TRBD1	TRBJ2-5	CASKEQGSGTQYF	TGTGCCAGCAAAGAACAGGGGAGCGGGACCCAGTACTTC
.	14	TRBV6-6	.	TRBJ2-7	CASSSTTDGYEQYF	TGTGCCAGCAGTTCTACGACAGATGGATACGAGCAGTACTTC
many	12	TRBV2	TRBD2	TRBJ2-7	CASGGDSYEQYF	TGTGCCAGCGGGGGGGACTCCTACGAGCAGTACTTC
few	16	TRBV2	TRBD2	TRBJ2-3	CASSNTGLVGADTQYF	TGTGCCAGCAGCAACACGGGACTAGTGGGGGCAGATACGCAGTATTTT
.	13	TRBV4-1	.	TRBJ2-3	CASSQEAQDTQYF	TGCGCCAGCAGCCAGGAGGCCCAAGATACGCAGTATTTT
.	12	TRBV15	.	TRBJ2-3	CATSTGTDTQYF	TGTGCCACCAGTACGGGAACAGATACGCAGTATTTT
few	14	TRBV7-2	.	TRBJ2-7	CASSLSPGAYEQYF	TGTGCCAGCAGCTTGTCTCCGGGGGCGTACGAGCAGTACTTC
.	16	TRBV28	TRBD1	TRBJ1-4	CASSYRRGQGQEKLFF	TGTGCCAGCAGTTATCGTAGGGGACAGGGGCAAGAAAAACTGTTTTTT
few	13	TRBV3-1	.	TRBJ2-7	CASSSTRTYEQYF	TGTGCCAGCAGCTCGACCAGGACCTACGAGCAGTACTTC
.	13	TRBV30	.	TRBJ2-7	CAWSTETTGEQYF	TGTGCCTGGAGCACCGAGACTACGGGGGAGCAGTACTTC
.	12	TRBV6-1	.	TRBJ1-2	CASSESVGDYTF	TGTGCCAGCAGTGAAAGTGTGGGGGACTACACCTTC
.	15	TRBV6-5	.	TRBJ2-2	CASSYTGSNTGELFF	TGTGCCAGCAGTTACACAGGGAGTAACACCGGGGAGCTGTTTTTT
.	15	TRBV10-2	TRBD2	TRBJ2-7	CASSEAGGLSYEQYF	TGCGCCAGCAGTGAGGCGGGAGGCCTCTCCTACGAGCAGTACTTC
few	17	TRBV20-1	.	TRBJ2-1	CSARESPTGWTNNEQFF	TGCAGTGCTAGAGAATCCCCGACAGGCTGGACGAACAATGAGCAGTTCTTC
.	17	TRBV28	.	TRBJ2-7	CASSFPRGFIDSYEQYF	TGTGCCAGCAGTTTTCCGAGGGGATTTATCGACTCCTACGAGCAGTACTTC
.	14	TRBV4-1	.	TRBJ2-2	CASSQRRWAGELFF	TGCGCCAGCAGCCAAAGACGGTGGGCCGGGGAGCTGTTTTTT
.	15	TRBV29-1	TRBD1	TRBJ1-2	CSVEGDSTSYYGYTF	TGCAGCGTTGAAGGGGACAGTACTTCCTACTATGGCTACACCTTC
.	14	TRBV10-1	.	TRBJ1-6	CASSDHRRGSPLHF	TGCGCCAGCAGTGACCACAGACGAGGTTCACCCCTCCACTTT
few	15	TRBV9	.	TRBJ2-1	CASSASPTRRNEQFF	TGTGCCAGCAGCGCATCCCCGACCCGGAGGAATGAGCAGTTCTTC
few	13	TRBV28	.	TRBJ2-7	CASSSPSRGEQYF	TGTGCCAGCAGTTCCCCTTCGAGGGGCGAGCAGTACTTC
.	19	TRBV13	TRBD1	TRBJ2-7	CASSLGPYGQGAGAYEQYF	TGTGCCAGCAGCTTAGGCCCCTACGGACAGGGAGCAGGGGCCTACGAGCAGTACTTC
.	14	TRBV6-1	.	TRBJ2-3	CAISNRTVVDTQYF	TGTGCCATCTCGAACCGGACGGTCGTGGATACGCAGTATTTT
.	10	TRBV29-1	.	TRBJ1-2	CSTLTDGYTF	TGCAGCACCCTGACAGATGGCTACACCTTC
.	21	TRBV28	.	TRBJ2-2	CASSRRRWTTLERSNTGELFF	TGTGCCAGCAGCCGCCGTAGATGGACAACACTTGAAAGGTCGAACACCGGGGAGCTGTTTTTT
.	14	TRBV2	TRBD1	TRBJ2-5	CASRKDRGGETQYF	TGTGCCAGCAGGAAGGACAGGGGAGGGGAGACCCAGTACTTC
few	13	TRBV24-1	.	TRBJ1-1	CATSASRNTEAFF	TGTGCCACCAGTGCATCACGGAACACTGAAGCTTTCTTT
.	17	TRBV7-8	.	TRBJ2-3	CASSLAAGRRVTDTQYF	TGTGCCAGCAGCTTAGCCGCGGGACGGAGGGTCACAGATACGCAGTATTTT
.	14	TRBV24-1	TRBD1	TRBJ1-2	CATSDFAGGGGYTF	TGTGCCACCAGTGATTTCGCAGGGGGCGGCGGCTACACCTTC
.	17	TRBV3-1	TRBD1	TRBJ1-6	CASSQSSGVQGQSPLHF	TGTGCCAGCAGCCAATCGTCGGGGGTACAGGGGCAATCACCCCTCCACTTT
.	14	TRBV20-1	.	TRBJ2-1	CSARDRGSANEQFF	TGCAGTGCTAGAGATCGTGGTAGCGCCAATGAGCAGTTCTTC
.	12	TRBV28	.	TRBJ1-4	CASSLRSEKLFF	TGTGCCAGCAGTTTACGAAGTGAAAAACTGTTTTTT
once	17	TRBV20-1	TRBD2	TRBJ2-3	CSASAPLAGERTDTQYF	TGCAGTGCTAGTGCCCCCCTAGCGGGGGAGAGGACAGATACGCAGTATTTT
.	15	TRBV6-2/TRBV6-3	TRBD2	TRBJ2-1	CASSALAGAGDEQFF	TGTGCCAGCAGCGCACTAGCGGGAGCGGGGGATGAGCAGTTCTTC
.	15	TRBV9	TRBD1	TRBJ2-2	CASSRGQRNTGELFF	TGTGCCAGCAGCAGGGGACAGCGGAACACCGGGGAGCTGTTTTTT
.	16	TRBV9	.	TRBJ1-4	CASSSRQGETNEKLFF	TGTGCCAGCAGCTCCCGTCAGGGTGAGACTAATGAAAAACTGTTTTTT
few	15	TRBV5-5	TRBD1	TRBJ1-2	CASSLDWTGVGGYTF	TGTGCCAGCAGCTTGGATTGGACAGGGGTTGGTGGCTACACCTTC
.	17	TRBV13	TRBD2	TRBJ2-3	CASSRRLAETSTDTQYF	TGTGCCAGCAGCCGTAGACTAGCGGAGACTAGCACAGATACGCAGTATTTT
.	14	TRBV28	.	TRBJ1-6	CASSDLSMGSPLHF	TGTGCCAGCAGTGACCTATCGATGGGTTCACCCCTCCACTTT
.	17	TRBV7-6	.	TRBJ1-2	CASSLVGRRSLGYGYTF	TGTGCCAGCAGCTTAGTAGGCCGGCGCAGTCTGGGGTATGGCTACACCTTC
.	16	TRBV3-1	.	TRBJ1-6	CASSQTRTTYNSPLHF	TGTGCCAGCAGCCAAACTAGGACTACCTATAATTCACCCCTCCACTTT
.	15	TRBV27	.	TRBJ1-2	CASSSSRDGWYGYTF	TGTGCCAGCAGTTCCTCCCGGGACGGCTGGTATGGCTACACCTTC